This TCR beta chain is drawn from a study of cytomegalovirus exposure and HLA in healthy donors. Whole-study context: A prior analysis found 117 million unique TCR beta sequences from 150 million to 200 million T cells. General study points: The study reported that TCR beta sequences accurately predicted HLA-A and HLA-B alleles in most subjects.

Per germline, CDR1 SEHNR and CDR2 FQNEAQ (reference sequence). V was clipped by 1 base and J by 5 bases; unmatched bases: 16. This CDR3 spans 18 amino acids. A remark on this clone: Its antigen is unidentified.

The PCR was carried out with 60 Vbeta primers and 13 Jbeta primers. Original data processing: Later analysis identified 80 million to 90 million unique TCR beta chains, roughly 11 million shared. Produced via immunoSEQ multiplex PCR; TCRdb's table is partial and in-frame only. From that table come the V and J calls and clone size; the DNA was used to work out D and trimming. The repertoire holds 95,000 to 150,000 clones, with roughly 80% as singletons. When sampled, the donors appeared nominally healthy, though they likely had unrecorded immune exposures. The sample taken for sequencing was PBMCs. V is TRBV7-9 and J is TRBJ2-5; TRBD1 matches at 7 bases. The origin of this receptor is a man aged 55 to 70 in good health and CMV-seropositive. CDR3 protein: CASSLGRDRAAWTETQYF. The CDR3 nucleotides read TGTGCCAGCAGCTTAGGACGTGACAGGGCTGCATGGACGGAGACCCAGTACTTC.